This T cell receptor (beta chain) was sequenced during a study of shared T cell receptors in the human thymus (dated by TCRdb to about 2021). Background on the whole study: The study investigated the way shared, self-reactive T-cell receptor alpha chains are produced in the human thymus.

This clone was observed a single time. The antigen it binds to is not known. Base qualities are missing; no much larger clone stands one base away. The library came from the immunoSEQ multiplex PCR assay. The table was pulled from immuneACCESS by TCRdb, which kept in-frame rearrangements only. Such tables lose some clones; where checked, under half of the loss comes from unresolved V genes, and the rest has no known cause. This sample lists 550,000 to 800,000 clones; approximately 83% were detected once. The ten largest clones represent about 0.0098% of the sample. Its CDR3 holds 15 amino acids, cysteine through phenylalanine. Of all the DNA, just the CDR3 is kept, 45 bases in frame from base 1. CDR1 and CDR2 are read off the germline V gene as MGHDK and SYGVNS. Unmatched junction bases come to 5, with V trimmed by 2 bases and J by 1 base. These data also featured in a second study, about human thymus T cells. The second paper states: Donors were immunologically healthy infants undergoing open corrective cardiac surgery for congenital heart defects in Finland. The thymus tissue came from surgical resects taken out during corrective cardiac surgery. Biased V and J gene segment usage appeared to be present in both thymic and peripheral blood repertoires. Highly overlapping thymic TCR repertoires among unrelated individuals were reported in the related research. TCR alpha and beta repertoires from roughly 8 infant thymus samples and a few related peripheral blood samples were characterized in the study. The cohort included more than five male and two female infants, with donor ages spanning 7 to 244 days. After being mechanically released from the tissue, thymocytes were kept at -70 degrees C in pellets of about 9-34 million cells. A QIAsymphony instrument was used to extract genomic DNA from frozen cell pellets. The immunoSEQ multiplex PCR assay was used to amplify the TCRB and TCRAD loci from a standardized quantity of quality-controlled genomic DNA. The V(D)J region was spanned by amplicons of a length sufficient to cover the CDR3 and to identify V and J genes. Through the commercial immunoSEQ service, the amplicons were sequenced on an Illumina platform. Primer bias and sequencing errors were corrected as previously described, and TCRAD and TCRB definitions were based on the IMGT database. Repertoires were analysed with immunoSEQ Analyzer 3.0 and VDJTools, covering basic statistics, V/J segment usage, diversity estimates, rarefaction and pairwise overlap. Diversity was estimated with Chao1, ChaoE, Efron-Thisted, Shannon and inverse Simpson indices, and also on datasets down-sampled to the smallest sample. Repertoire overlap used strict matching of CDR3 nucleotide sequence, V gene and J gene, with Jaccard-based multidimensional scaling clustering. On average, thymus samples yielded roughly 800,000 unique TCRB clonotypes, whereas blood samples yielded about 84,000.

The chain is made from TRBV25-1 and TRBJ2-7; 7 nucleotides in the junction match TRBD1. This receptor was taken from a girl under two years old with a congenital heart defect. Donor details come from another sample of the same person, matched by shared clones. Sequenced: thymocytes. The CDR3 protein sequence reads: CASSENRQGSYEQYF. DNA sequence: TGTGCCAGCAGTGAAAACCGACAGGGATCCTACGAGCAGTACTTC.